This TCR beta chain comes out of a study of technical replicates of blood from a few donors. Germline V CDR1 and CDR2: LNHDA, SQIVND (reference sequence). The CDR3 has 18 residues. The V and J ends lost 0 bases and 2 bases respectively, with 17 bases between them. Libraries were prepared by immunoSEQ multiplex PCR; TCRdb keeps only in-frame clonotypes and omits some of them. The sample lists tens of thousands of clones; more than 85% were seen once. This rearrangement joins TRBV19 to TRBJ1-5; D might be TRBD1 (6 bases). The specimen sequenced was T cells isolated from PBMCs. This sequence originates from a human donor in good health. Some clones in this sample may be carry-over from other donors' samples. CDR3 protein: CASSIDPQDSKGNQPQHF. The CDR3 coding sequence is TGTGCCAGTAGTATAGATCCCCAGGACAGTAAAGGCAATCAGCCCCAGCATTTT.